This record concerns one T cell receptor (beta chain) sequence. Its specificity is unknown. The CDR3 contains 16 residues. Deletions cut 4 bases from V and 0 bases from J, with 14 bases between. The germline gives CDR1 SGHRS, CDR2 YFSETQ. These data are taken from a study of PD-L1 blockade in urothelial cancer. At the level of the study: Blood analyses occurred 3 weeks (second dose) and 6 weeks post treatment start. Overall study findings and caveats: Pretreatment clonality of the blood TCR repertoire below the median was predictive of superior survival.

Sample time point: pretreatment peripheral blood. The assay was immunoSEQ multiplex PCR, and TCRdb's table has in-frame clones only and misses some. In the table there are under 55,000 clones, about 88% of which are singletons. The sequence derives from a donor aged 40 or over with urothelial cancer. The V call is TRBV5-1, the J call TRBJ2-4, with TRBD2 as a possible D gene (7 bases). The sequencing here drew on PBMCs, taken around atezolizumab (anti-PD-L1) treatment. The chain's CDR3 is CASSPWGGLAKNIQYF. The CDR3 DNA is TGCGCCAGCAGCCCGTGGGGGGGGCTAGCCAAAAACATTCAGTACTTC.